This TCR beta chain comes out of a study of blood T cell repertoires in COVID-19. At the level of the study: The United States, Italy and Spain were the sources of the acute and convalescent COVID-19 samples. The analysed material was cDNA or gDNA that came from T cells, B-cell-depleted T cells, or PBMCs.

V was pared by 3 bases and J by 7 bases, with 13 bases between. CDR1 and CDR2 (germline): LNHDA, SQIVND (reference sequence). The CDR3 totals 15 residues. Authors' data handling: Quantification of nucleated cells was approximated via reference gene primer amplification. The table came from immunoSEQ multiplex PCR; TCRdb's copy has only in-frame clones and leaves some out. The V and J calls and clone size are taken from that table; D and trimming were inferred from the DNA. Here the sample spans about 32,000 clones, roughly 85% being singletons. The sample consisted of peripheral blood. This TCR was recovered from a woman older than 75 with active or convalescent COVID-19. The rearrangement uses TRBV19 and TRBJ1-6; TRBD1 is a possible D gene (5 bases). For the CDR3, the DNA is TGTGCCAGTAGTATTGGGCAGGGTGCGAATTCACCCCTCCACTTT. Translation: CASSIGQGANSPLHF.